A single sample gave rise to the 29 T cell receptor beta chains below, sequenced in a study of blood T cell repertoires in COVID-19. Assay: immunoSEQ multiplex PCR; the TCRdb copy retains only in-frame clones and omits some. The sample has 150,000 to 200,000 clones, under 95% seen once. The source material was peripheral blood. The receptors originated from a man aged 60 to 75 with active or convalescent COVID-19.

The gene calls are TRBV4-1 and TRBJ2-1; TRBD2 might be the D (6 bases). The CDR3 runs 18 residues. Trimming shortened V by 1 base and J by 0 bases, and 16 bases separated the two germline ends. Germline CDR1 and CDR2: MGHRA and YSYEKL. The CDR3 here is CASSQGQLLATSYNEQFF. The CDR3 coding sequence is TGCGCCAGCAGCCAAGGTCAGCTCCTAGCGACCTCCTACAATGAGCAGTTCTTC.

The rearrangement links TRBV6-5 to TRBJ1-6; 9 bases are a match to TRBD1. Germline CDR1 and CDR2: MNHEY and SVGAGI. Losses at the gene ends were 6 bases for V and 8 bases for J; bases not matched to a gene: 8. This CDR3 comprises 15 residues. This CDR3 reads CASRPDRGVYSPLHF. CDR3 nucleotide sequence: TGTGCCAGCAGACCCGACAGGGGGGTTTATTCACCCCTCCACTTT.

The chain combines TRBV11-2 with TRBJ1-3; TRBD1 aligns across 9 bases. The V gene end was trimmed by 2 bases and the J gene end by 4 bases; junction bases not matched to a gene: 6. The CDR3 is 16 residues long. The germline CDR1 and CDR2 sequences are SGHAT and FQNNGV. CDR3 nucleotide sequence: TGTGCCAGCAGCTTATATCAAGGGACAGGGGGAAACACCATATATTTT. It translates to CASSLYQGTGGNTIYF.

This chain uses TRBV6-6 with TRBJ2-3; TRBD1 agrees at 7 bases. CDR3 length: 14 amino acids. The J segment lost 3 bases and the V segment lost 7 bases, leaving 7 bases of the junction unmatched. Germline V lookup: CDR1 MNHNY, CDR2 SVGAGI (reference sequence). The CDR3 loop reads CASNQRQGTDTQYF. As DNA, the CDR3 is TGTGCCAGCAACCAGAGACAGGGTACAGATACGCAGTATTTT.

On this clone itself: The sample holds other DNA sequences that translate to the same CDR3. The chain joins TRBV5-1 to TRBJ1-5; 10 nucleotides agree with TRBD1. Per the germline V gene, CDR1 is SGHRS and CDR2 is YFSETQ. The CDR3 runs to 15 residues. V lost 0 bases, J lost 4 bases, and 1 base stayed unmatched. The CDR3 bases are TGCGCCAGCAGCTTGGGACAGGGGGCGAATCAGCCCCAGCATTTT. It yields the protein CASSLGQGANQPQHF. The full variable domain, rest sourced from reference TRBV5-1 and TRBJ1-5, is KAGVTQTPRYLIKTRGQQVTLSCSPISGHRSVSWYQQTPGQGLQFLFEYFSETQRNKGNFPGRFSGRQFSNSRSEMNVSTLELGDSALYLCASSLGQGANQPQHFGDGTRLSIL.

This chain uses TRBV19 with TRBJ1-2, with 10 nucleotides matching TRBD1. Germline assignment: CDR1 LNHDA and CDR2 SQIVND (reference sequence). Trimming at V came to 5 bases and at J to 8 bases, leaving 11 bases not matched to a gene. The CDR3 covers 15 residues. As DNA, the CDR3 is TGTGCCAGTAGTCCTCGGACAGGGGGAAATCAAGGCTACACCTTC. This codes for CASSPRTGGNQGYTF.

V and J are TRBV18 and TRBJ1-1; tentative D call: TRBD1 (5 bases). This CDR3 has 14 amino acids. The germline V gene has CDR1 KGHSH and CDR2 LQKENI. V shed 3 bases and J shed 5 bases, with 13 bases lying between them. The CDR3, as DNA: TGTGCCAGCTCACCGAACACCAGGGATACTGAAGCTTTCTTT. Protein sequence: CASSPNTRDTEAFF.

This clone was seen more than once but under ten times. The chain employs TRBV10-1 and TRBJ1-3, with TRBD1 identical over 7 bases. The CDR3 consists of 13 residues. CDR1 is WNHNN, CDR2 SYGVQD, per germline (reference sequence). The trim removed 4 bases at V and 7 bases at J, leaving 4 bases unmatched. This chain's CDR3 is CASSVGRGNTIYF. The CDR3 DNA reads TGCGCCAGCAGTGTCGGCAGGGGGAACACCATATATTTT.

This chain joins TRBV10-3 and TRBJ1-2; 7 bases line up with TRBD1. Trimming at V came to 3 bases and at J to 4 bases, leaving 2 bases not matched to a gene. The CDR3 covers 13 residues. Germline values: CDR1 ENHRY, CDR2 SYGVKD. CDR3 DNA: TGTGCCATCAGTGACCGGGACAGCTATGGCTACACCTTC. Residues: CAISDRDSYGYTF.

This sequence joins TRBV27 and TRBJ1-2; TRBD1 matches at 7 bases. V dropped 5 bases and J dropped 7; count of bases not matched to a gene: 16. The CDR3 spans 16 residues. The germline gives CDR1 MNHEY, CDR2 SMNVEV (reference sequence). The CDR3 DNA is TGTGCCAGCAGTCCGACACGACAGGGAGGTTGGAGTGGCTACACCTTC. Its protein is CASSPTRQGGWSGYTF.

This chain connects TRBV19 to TRBJ2-3; D is undetermined. The CDR3 has 13 amino acids. Germline CDR1 is LNHDA and CDR2 is SQIVND (reference sequence). The V end lost 7 bases, the J end lost 1 base, and 9 bases lay between the germline ends. The CDR3 region has the DNA TGTGCCAGTACCTTGGCAGGCACAGATACGCAGTATTTT. It yields the protein CASTLAGTDTQYF. The full variable domain, completed using reference TRBV19 and TRBJ2-3, is DGGITQSPKYLFRKEGQNVTLSCEQNLNHDAMYWYRQDPGQGLRLIYYSQIVNDFQKGDIAEGYSVSREKKESFPLTVTSAQKNPTAFYLCASTLAGTDTQYFGPGTRLTVL.

The J gene is TRBJ2-3, the V gene TRBV4-1; 10 bases agree with TRBD2. After removal of 3 bases from V and 4 bases from J, the junction contained 10 bases not matched to a gene. The CDR3 sequence is 17 residues long. Germline V CDR1 and CDR2: MGHRA, YSYEKL. The CDR3 coding sequence is TGCGCCAGCAGCCAGATAGCGGGAGGAACAGTAGCAGATACGCAGTATTTT. It translates to CASSQIAGGTVADTQYF.

The chain links TRBV4-1 to TRBJ1-2, with unresolved D. The CDR3 runs 14 residues. CDR1 is MGHRA, CDR2 YSYEKL, per germline. Trimming pared 0 bases from V and 0 bases from J, leaving 5 bases between. CDR3 bases: TGCGCCAGCAGCCAAGACGGAGCTAACTATGGCTACACCTTC. Amino acid sequence: CASSQDGANYGYTF.

The genes are TRBV5-1 and TRBJ2-3, with a tentative D call TRBD1 (8 bases). Germline V gene data show CDR1 as SGHRS and CDR2 as YFSETQ. This CDR3 is 15 amino acids long. The V end was cut by 2 bases, the J end by 4 bases, with 14 bases between. The CDR3 region has the DNA TGCGCCAGCAGCTTACAGGGGGAGGGTTCAGATACGCAGTATTTT. Translation gives CASSLQGEGSDTQYF.

In this sample, this clone turned up once. This rearrangement joins TRBV6-2 or TRBV6-3 to TRBJ2-3, with TRBD2 identical over 13 bases. Germline lookup yields CDR1 MNHEY and CDR2 SVGEGT. The CDR3 runs to 19 residues. V gave up 5 bases and J gave up 3 bases; unmatched junction bases: 14. The CDR3 region is CASSPPGTSGTLGTDTQYF. CDR3 DNA: TGTGCCAGCAGTCCCCCCGGGACTAGCGGGACCCTTGGGACAGATACGCAGTATTTT.

The chain employs TRBV5-4 and TRBJ2-7, with 11 positions matching TRBD2. Germline trimming cut 6 bases from V and 4 bases from J; bases unmatched to any gene: 12. The CDR3 contains 16 residues. Germline CDR1 reads SGHNT; CDR2 reads YYREEE (reference sequence). The CDR3 DNA sequence: TGTGCCAGCACCCGGTCTAGCGGGAGGATGGGATACGAGCAGTACTTC. It translates to CASTRSSGRMGYEQYF. Filled out from reference TRBV5-4 and TRBJ2-7, the complete variable domain reads ETGVTQSPTHLIKTRGQQVTLRCSSQSGHNTVSWYQQALGQGPQFIFQYYREEENGRGNFPPRFSGLQFPNYSSELNVNALELDDSALYLCASTRSSGRMGYEQYFGPGTRLTVT.

This chain links TRBV29-1 with TRBJ1-1; D might be TRBD1 (5 bases). The V end was cut by 3 bases, the J end by 3 bases, with 20 bases between. The CDR3 runs to 16 residues. Germline V gene sequence: CDR1 SQVTM, CDR2 ANQGSEA. The CDR3 protein is CSVDVRGRDGDTEAFF. Written as DNA, the CDR3 is TGCAGCGTTGATGTCCGCGGGCGGGACGGAGACACTGAAGCTTTCTTT.

The J gene is TRBJ1-4, the V gene TRBV6-5; D unresolved. V was trimmed by 2 bases and J by 0 bases, leaving 7 bases between them. Germline CDR1 is MNHEY and CDR2 is SVGAGI. The length of the CDR3 is 15 residues. The CDR3 region has the DNA TGTGCCAGCAGTTACCACGGGGCAACTAATGAAAAACTGTTTTTT. It is translated as CASSYHGATNEKLFF.

The J gene is TRBJ2-7, the V gene TRBV19, with 10 bases aligning to TRBD1. CDR1 LNHDA and CDR2 SQIVND come from the germline V gene (reference sequence). The length of the CDR3 is 15 residues. V shed 6 bases, J shed 6 bases, and the junction held 11 bases outside the gene matches. This CDR3 reads CASSSPGQGFREQYF. The DNA for the CDR3 is TGTGCCAGTAGCAGTCCGGGACAGGGGTTTCGCGAGCAGTACTTC.

This chain links TRBV18 with TRBJ2-7; no reliable D call. Germline lookup yields CDR1 KGHSH and CDR2 LQKENI. Trimming took 3 bases from V and 0 from J, leaving 9 bases between them. CDR3 size: 14 residues. CDR3: CASSPDRGSYEQYF. For the CDR3, the DNA is TGTGCCAGCTCACCGGATCGCGGCTCCTACGAGCAGTACTTC.

The chain recombines TRBV6-6 with TRBJ2-2, with TRBD1 matching 9 bases. CDR3 length equals 16 residues. CDR1 MNHNY and CDR2 SVGAGI come from the germline V gene (reference sequence). With V trimmed by 0 bases and J by 6 bases, 5 bases remained unmatched. The chain's CDR3 is CASSYSGTGLSGELFF. The CDR3 DNA is TGTGCCAGCAGTTACTCCGGGACAGGGTTATCCGGGGAGCTGTTTTTT.

CDR3 DNA sequence: TGTGCCAGCTCACCACTTTTTCCCAGTTTCGAGCAGTACTTC. Protein: CASSPLFPSFEQYF. The gene calls are TRBV18 and TRBJ2-7; D unresolved. The CDR3 is 14 residues long. The germline V gene has CDR1 KGHSH and CDR2 LQKENI. V was trimmed by 1 base and J by 6 bases, leaving 13 bases between them.

The rearrangement uses TRBV18 and TRBJ2-2; a possible D gene is TRBD2 (6 bases). The germline V and J ends were trimmed by 3 bases and 0 bases, with 11 bases remaining between them. The germline CDR1 and CDR2 sequences are KGHSH and LQKENI. The length of the CDR3 is 16 residues. The CDR3 reads CASSPLAPANTGELFF. CDR3 DNA: TGTGCCAGCTCACCCCTAGCGCCGGCGAACACCGGGGAGCTGTTTTTT.

V usage is TRBV15 and J usage is TRBJ1-3; D perhaps matches TRBD1 (5 bases). The V and J ends lost 1 base and 3 bases respectively, with 10 bases between them. Germline CDR1 reads LNHNV; CDR2 reads YYDKDF (reference sequence). The CDR3 loop spans 15 amino acids. CDR3 DNA sequence: TGTGCCACCAGCAGAGCCGGGGGATTTGGAAACACCATATATTTT. It specifies CATSRAGGFGNTIYF.

This clone came up a few times. V and J are TRBV5-1 and TRBJ1-1; the D gene is possibly TRBD1 (6 bases). Germline lookup yields CDR1 SGHRS and CDR2 YFSETQ. There are 15 residues in the CDR3. Trimming took off 4 bases at V and 6 bases at J, with 19 bases between the two ends. The CDR3 nucleotides read TGCGCCAGCAGCCTACGACAGGACACACTTTCTGAAGCTTTCTTT. Translating it yields CASSLRQDTLSEAFF.

The chain recombines TRBV5-6 with TRBJ2-1, with a weak D call TRBD2 (6 bases). This CDR3 is built from 15 residues. V was shortened by 4 bases and J by 8 bases, with 19 bases between the two germline ends. Germline-derived CDR1 and CDR2 are SGHDT and YYEEEE. CDR3 in amino acids: CASSPLFRERHEQFF. As DNA, the CDR3 is TGTGCCAGCAGCCCCCTCTTCCGGGAGCGGCATGAGCAGTTCTTC. Full variable domain (outside the CDR3, taken from reference TRBV5-6 and TRBJ2-1): DAGVTQSPTHLIKTRGQQVTLRCSPKSGHDTVSWYQQALGQGPQFIFQYYEEEERQRGNFPDRFSGHQFPNYSSELNVNALLLGDSALYLCASSPLFRERHEQFFGPGTRLTVL.

The chain combines TRBV5-1 with TRBJ1-2; D is uncertain. The CDR3 consists of 17 residues. V shed 0 bases and J shed 4 bases, with 19 bases lying between them. In germline, CDR1 is SGHRS, CDR2 YFSETQ. CDR3 loop: CASSLGLGQLTTYGYTF. The CDR3 nucleotides are TGCGCCAGCAGCTTGGGGCTTGGGCAGTTAACAACCTATGGCTACACCTTC. Looking up the rest from reference TRBV5-1 and TRBJ1-2 gives the full variable domain: KAGVTQTPRYLIKTRGQQVTLSCSPISGHRSVSWYQQTPGQGLQFLFEYFSETQRNKGNFPGRFSGRQFSNSRSEMNVSTLELGDSALYLCASSLGLGQLTTYGYTFGSGTRLTVV.

The chain has TRBV12-3 or TRBV12-4 and TRBJ1-5; maybe TRBD1 (6 bases). V was shortened by 4 bases and J by 6 bases, with 10 bases between the two germline ends. CDR3 length equals 13 residues. In nucleotides, the CDR3 is TGTGCCAGCAGTTATTTCAGGGGTCAGCCCCAGCATTTT. This gives the protein CASSYFRGQPQHF.

This chain links TRBV5-1 with TRBJ1-4; perhaps TRBD1 as D (6 bases). The CDR3 loop spans 18 amino acids. V lost 0 bases and J lost 1, with 16 bases in between. From germline, CDR1 is SGHRS and CDR2 YFSETQ. The CDR3, as DNA: TGCGCCAGCAGCTTGGCCATCGGGACAACTAAAACTAATGAAAAACTGTTTTTT. Amino acid sequence: CASSLAIGTTKTNEKLFF.